This TCR beta chain was documented in a study of blood T cell repertoires in COVID-19. Study-wide background: The analysed material was cDNA or gDNA that came from T cells, B-cell-depleted T cells, or PBMCs.

In the original workflow: Nucleated cell number was recorded as an estimate derived from reference gene primer amplification. Sequenced by immunoSEQ multiplex PCR; TCRdb stores in-frame clones only, minus some. From that table come the V and J calls and clone size; the DNA was used to work out D and trimming. The table shows fewer than 200,000 clones, with under 90% occurring only once. Regarding this clone: Other DNA sequences from this sample encode an identical CDR3 as well.

Symptom resolution, clearance, or two negative PCRs marked the recovered donors of Cohort 3. Material for sequencing was PBMCs or T cells enriched from blood (not recorded which). The receptor was derived from a man aged 50 or older who had recovered from COVID-19.

Written as DNA, the CDR3 is TGTGCCAGCAGTTACTCCCGGGGAGATACGCAGTATTTT. The encoded protein is CASSYSRGDTQYF. V is TRBV6-5 and J is TRBJ2-3, with D perhaps matching TRBD2 (5 bases). This CDR3 has 13 amino acids. V was pared by 0 bases and J by 5 bases, with 6 bases between. The germline gives CDR1 MNHEY, CDR2 SVGAGI.